The clone carrying this T cell receptor beta chain occurred many times. What it binds is not known. Full-length variable regions came from constant-region reverse primers plus semi-nested Nested Universal Primer A PCR. TCRdb analysed the 5' RACE reads with MiXCR anew, one entry per CDR3 protein. Of tens of thousands of distinct CDR3 sequences detected, around 26% appear once; the ten largest clones hold roughly 2%. CD25-based Treg depletion was applied to purified naive CD4+ T cells. Findings and limits, study-wide: Tumor memory CD4+ T cell TCR gene usage clustered with blood and lymph node memory CD4+ cells and lymph node naive CD4+ cells. Tumor Treg TCRs overlapped most with tumor naive CD4+ cells.

The receptor's source is a female donor with breast cancer. The sequencing sample was made of naive CD4+ T cells sorted from blood. Subset of the sample: naive CD4+ T cells, CD4+CD45RA+CD25-.

CDR3 loop: CASSTQGAGNTEAFF. CDR3 nucleotides: TGCGCCAGCAGCACACAGGGGGCTGGGAACACTGAAGCTTTCTTT. The chain joins TRBV5-1 to TRBJ1-1; TRBD1 agrees at 9 bases. CDR1 SGHRS and CDR2 YFSETQ come from the germline V gene. Trimming took 4 bases from V and 1 from J; bases not matched to a gene: 5. The CDR3 has 15 residues.